This TCR beta chain was found in a study of shared clonotypes between healthy human individuals. Terminally differentiated effector memory CD45RA+ cells were excluded by CCR7 positive selection of CD45RO-negative cells. The run depth of the assay was deep. Sequencing was performed with immunoSEQ multiplex PCR; in TCRdb, only in-frame clones are kept and a portion is missing. Counted here are around 650,000 clones, roughly 96% occurring once; the ten biggest clones make up roughly 0.1%. This clone was seen just once. The source of this sequence is a woman in her twenties or thirties in good health. Sequenced input: naive CD8+ T cells sorted from blood.

Written as DNA, the CDR3 is TGTGCCAGCAGTTTATTCGGTCCTAGCGGGGGCCTTAATGAGCAGTTCTTC. It yields the protein CASSLFGPSGGLNEQFF. The chain recombines TRBV28 with TRBJ2-1, with TRBD2 matching over 10 bases. J was trimmed by 7 bases and V by 1 base; bases with no gene match: 10. The germline gives CDR1 MDHEN, CDR2 SYDVKM. The CDR3 runs to 17 residues.